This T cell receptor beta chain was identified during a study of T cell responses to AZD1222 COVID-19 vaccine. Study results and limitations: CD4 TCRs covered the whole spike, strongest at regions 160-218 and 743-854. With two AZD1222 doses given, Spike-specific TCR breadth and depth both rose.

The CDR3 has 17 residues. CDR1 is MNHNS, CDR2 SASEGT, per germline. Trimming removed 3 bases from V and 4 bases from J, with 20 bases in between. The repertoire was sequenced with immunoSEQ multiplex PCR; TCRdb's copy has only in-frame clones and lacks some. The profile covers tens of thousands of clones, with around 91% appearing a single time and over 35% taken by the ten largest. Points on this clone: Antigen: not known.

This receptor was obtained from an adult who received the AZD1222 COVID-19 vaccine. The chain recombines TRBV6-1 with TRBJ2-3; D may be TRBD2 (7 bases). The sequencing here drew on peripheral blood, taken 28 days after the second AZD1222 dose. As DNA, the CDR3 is TGTGCCAGCAGTGACTTTAGCATAGGGGGAGGGTCAGATACGCAGTATTTT. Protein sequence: CASSDFSIGGGSDTQYF.